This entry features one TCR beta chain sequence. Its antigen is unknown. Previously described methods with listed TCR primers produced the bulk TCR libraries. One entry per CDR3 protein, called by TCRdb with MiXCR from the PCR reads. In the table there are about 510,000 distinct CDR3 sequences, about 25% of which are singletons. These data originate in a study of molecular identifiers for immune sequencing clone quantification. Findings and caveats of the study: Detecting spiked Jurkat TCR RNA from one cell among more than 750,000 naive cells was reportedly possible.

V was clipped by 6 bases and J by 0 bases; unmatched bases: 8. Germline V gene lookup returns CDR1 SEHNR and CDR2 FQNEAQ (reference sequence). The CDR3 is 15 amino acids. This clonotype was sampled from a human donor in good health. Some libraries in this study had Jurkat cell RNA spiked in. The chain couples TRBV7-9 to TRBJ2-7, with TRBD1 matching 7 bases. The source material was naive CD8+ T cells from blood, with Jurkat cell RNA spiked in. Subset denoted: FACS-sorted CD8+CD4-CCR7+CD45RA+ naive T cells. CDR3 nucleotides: TGTGCCAGCAGTTCAAGGGGGCCGAGCTCCTACGAGCAGTACTTC. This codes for CASSSRGPSSYEQYF.